What follows are 18 T cell receptor beta chains derived from one specimen sequenced in a study of T cells in Graves' hyperthyroidism and ophthalmopathy (dated 2019 in TCRdb). Receptor libraries were prepared by multiplex PCR. Sequencer: Illumina HiSeq 2000. The TCR beta CDR3 regions were amplified from RNA transcripts. A first-round RT-PCR of the TCR CDR3 used the HTBI primer set with the Qiagen OneStep RT-PCR kit. The public reads were run again by TCRdb, first through fastp at Q25 and then through MiXCR, and only productive beta chains were kept. Every distinct CDR3 protein forms one entry, paired with its most common genes and DNA. The sample table records around 600,000 distinct CDR3 sequences; about 14% of these occur just once. The ten largest clones add up to approximately 12% of the sample. Sequencing was done on a sample of blood. All receptors come from a woman aged 45 to 65 with Graves' ophthalmopathy.

This clonotype came up many times. The chain employs TRBV7-2 and TRBJ2-1, with 12 nucleotides matching TRBD2. The length of the CDR3 is 16 residues. CDR1 SGHTA and CDR2 FQGNSA come from the germline V gene. V dropped 3 bases and J dropped 3; count of bases not matched to a gene: 3. CDR3 sequence reads: CASSFGLAGNYNEQFF. For the CDR3, the DNA is TGTGCCAGCAGCTTCGGACTAGCGGGGAACTACAATGAGCAGTTCTTC.

This clonotype was counted many times. The chain carries TRBV5-6 and TRBJ2-7; D not resolved. The CDR3 totals 15 residues. V was trimmed by 2 bases and J by 2 bases, leaving 14 bases between them. Looked up from germline, CDR1 is SGHDT and CDR2 is YYEEEE. CDR3 coding DNA: TGTGCCAGCAGCTTAGGACCCCTGGCGGCCTACGAGCAGTACTTC. Translated: CASSLGPLAAYEQYF. The variable domain in full, with the rest retrieved from reference TRBV5-6 and TRBJ2-7, is DAGVTQSPTHLIKTRGQQVTLRCSPKSGHDTVSWYQQALGQGPQFIFQYYEEEERQRGNFPDRFSGHQFPNYSSELNVNALLLGDSALYLCASSLGPLAAYEQYFGPGTRLTVT.

This clonotype was recorded at least ten times. The V and J genes are TRBV5-1 and TRBJ2-7, with TRBD2 as a possible D gene (6 bases). The CDR3 covers 14 residues. Germline assignment: CDR1 SGHRS and CDR2 YFSETQ. V was cut by 6 bases and J by 0 bases, with 13 bases left in between. CDR3 sequence reads: CASTASEFSYEQYF. CDR3 DNA: TGCGCCAGCACCGCTAGCGAGTTCTCCTACGAGCAGTACTTC.

This clonotype was counted ten times or more. The chain has TRBV7-2 and TRBJ2-2; 7 nucleotides align to TRBD2. Trimming took 1 base from V and 4 from J; bases not matched to a gene: 3. Germline values: CDR1 SGHTA, CDR2 FQGNSA. The CDR3 is 15 residues long. The CDR3 is CASSLGGRGTGELFF. CDR3 bases: TGTGCCAGCAGCTTAGGCGGGAGAGGCACCGGGGAGCTGTTTTTT.

This clonotype was picked up many times. The chain joins TRBV10-3 to TRBJ2-3; D remains unclear. Germline CDR1 reads ENHRY; CDR2 reads SYGVKD. V was cut by 3 bases and J by 0 bases, with 4 bases left in between. This CDR3 spans 13 amino acids. The CDR3 reads CAISEPSTDTQYF. The DNA of the CDR3 is TGTGCCATCAGTGAACCCAGCACAGATACGCAGTATTTT.

To note about this clonotype: A read error may explain this, as a much larger clone is one base away. V and J are TRBV20-1 and TRBJ2-3; no clear D gene. Germline CDR1 and CDR2: DFQATT and SNEGSKA (reference sequence). There are 13 residues in the CDR3. Trimming took 0 bases from V and 1 from J, leaving 5 bases between them. The DNA for the CDR3 is TGCAGTGCTAGAGAAGTGTGCACAGATACGCAGTATTTT. The encoded protein is CSAREVCTDTQYF.

The sample holds many counts of this clonotype. The CDR3 sequence: CASTKGPGNSLLEAFF. CDR3 DNA sequence: TGTGCCAGCACCAAAGGTCCGGGGAACTCACTGTTGGAAGCTTTCTTT. The genes are TRBV7-9 and TRBJ1-1; no firm D call. CDR3 size: 16 residues. V was trimmed by 7 bases and J by 8 bases, leaving 26 bases between them. Germline-derived CDR1 and CDR2 are SEHNR and FQNEAQ (reference sequence).

This clonotype was seen at least ten times. The CDR3 DNA is TGTGCCAGCAGTTTTGCGGGGGAAGGCTACACCTTC. Its translation: CASSFAGEGYTF. This chain connects TRBV12-3 or TRBV12-4 to TRBJ1-2; D may be TRBD1 (5 bases). Trimming stripped 3 bases from V and 8 bases from J, with 10 bases between. The CDR3 has 12 residues.

This clonotype appeared a few times. The chain couples TRBV6-1 to TRBJ1-2; D unresolved. From germline, CDR1 is MNHNS and CDR2 SASEGT. V shed 6 bases and J shed 3 bases, with 8 bases lying between them. The CDR3 extends over 12 amino acids. The CDR3 region is CASRKLDYGYTF. Written as DNA, the CDR3 is TGTGCCAGCAGAAAATTAGACTATGGCTACACCTTC.

Details on this clonotype: At one end, the junction sequence differs from germline, possibly due to a read error. The chain couples TRBV19 to TRBJ2-5; D unclear. CDR1 LNHDA and CDR2 SQIVND come from the germline V gene (reference sequence). This CDR3 is 13 amino acids long. The CDR3 DNA follows: TGTGCCAGTAGTATAGCAGGCCAAGGGACCCAGTACTTC. Its protein is CASSIAGQGTQYF.

CDR3 protein: CASSLDQGAGELFF. CDR3 DNA sequence: TGTGCCAGCAGCCTCGATCAGGGGGCCGGGGAGCTGTTTTTT. V and J are TRBV7-3 and TRBJ2-2; 7 bases line up with TRBD1. Trimming took 5 bases from V and 6 from J; bases not matched to a gene: 6. The germline V gene encodes CDR1 SGHTA and CDR2 FQGTGA. The CDR3 consists of 14 residues. The full variable domain, its missing parts supplied by reference TRBV7-3 and TRBJ2-2, is GAGVSQTPSNKVTEKGKYVELRCDPISGHTALYWYRQSLGQGPEFLIYFQGTGAADDSGLPNDRFFAVRPEGSVSTLKIQRTERGDSAVYLCASSLDQGAGELFFGEGSRLTVL.

This clonotype was seen many times. V and J are TRBV28 and TRBJ1-1; D not resolved. Germline-derived CDR1 and CDR2 are MDHEN and SYDVKM. V was cut by 5 bases and J by 7 bases, with 17 bases left in between. The CDR3 runs to 14 residues. CDR3 DNA sequence: TGTGCCAGCAGTCCGATGACGGTGCGCAATGAAGCTTTCTTT. The encoded protein is CASSPMTVRNEAFF.

The chain uses TRBV20-1 and TRBJ2-1, with D perhaps matching TRBD2 (6 bases). The V gene's germline CDR1 is DFQATT and CDR2 SNEGSKA (reference sequence). Trimming took 5 bases from V and 3 from J, leaving 14 bases between them. This CDR3 is built from 14 residues. As DNA, the CDR3 is TGCAGTGCTCAAGGGCTAGCGCACTACAATGAGCAGTTCTTC. It yields the protein CSAQGLAHYNEQFF.

This clonotype was detected many times. The chain links TRBV3-1 to TRBJ2-2; D is ambiguous. Germline CDR1 LGHDT, CDR2 YNNKEL (reference sequence). The CDR3 is 16 amino acids. Trimming shortened V by 2 bases and J by 4 bases, and 14 bases separated the two germline ends. The CDR3 is CASSQTSIAGTGELFF. In DNA, the CDR3 is TGTGCCAGCAGCCAAACAAGTATAGCAGGCACCGGGGAGCTGTTTTTT.

This clonotype appeared many times. The chain recombines TRBV7-2 with TRBJ1-6; D unresolved. V lost 5 bases and J 14 bases, leaving 13 bases between the germline ends. The CDR3 spans 12 residues. From germline, CDR1 is SGHTA and CDR2 FQGNSA. CDR3 sequence: CASSPPFSALHF. As DNA, the CDR3 is TGTGCCAGCAGCCCACCTTTTTCGGCCCTCCACTTT. Filled out from reference TRBV7-2 and TRBJ1-6, the complete variable domain reads GAGVSQSPSNKVTEKGKDVELRCDPISGHTALYWYRQSLGQGLEFLIYFQGNSAPDKSGLPSDRFSAERTGGSVSTLTIQRTQQEDSAVYLCASSPPFSALHFGNGTRLTVT.

This rearrangement joins TRBV19 to TRBJ2-2; TRBD2 aligns across 10 bases. Germline V gives CDR1 LNHDA, CDR2 SQIVND (reference sequence). This CDR3 has 15 amino acids. Trimming at V came to 2 bases and at J to 7 bases, leaving 4 bases not matched to a gene. The CDR3, as DNA: TGTGCCAGTAGTATACTAGCGGGAGTAATCGGGGAGCTGTTTTTT. Its translation: CASSILAGVIGELFF.

This clonotype was counted a few times. V and J are TRBV7-9 and TRBJ2-1, with 10 bases identical to TRBD2. The J segment lost 4 bases and the V segment lost 1 base, leaving 13 bases of the junction unmatched. Germline lookup yields CDR1 SEHNR and CDR2 FQNEAQ (reference sequence). The CDR3 length is 19 residues. In nucleotides, the CDR3 is TGTGCCAGCAGCTTAGGTGTTAGCGGGAGGTCCTCTGCTTACAATGAGCAGTTCTTC. It specifies CASSLGVSGRSSAYNEQFF.

This clonotype has a count of ten or more. CDR3 amino acids: CASSLISVHSNQPQHF. The CDR3 DNA is TGTGCCAGCAGTTTAATCTCGGTTCATAGCAATCAGCCCCAGCATTTT. The rearrangement uses TRBV28 and TRBJ1-5, with D uncertain. The germline gives CDR1 MDHEN, CDR2 SYDVKM. This CDR3 is built from 16 residues. Trimming left V 2 bases short and J 0 bases short, with 11 bases between.